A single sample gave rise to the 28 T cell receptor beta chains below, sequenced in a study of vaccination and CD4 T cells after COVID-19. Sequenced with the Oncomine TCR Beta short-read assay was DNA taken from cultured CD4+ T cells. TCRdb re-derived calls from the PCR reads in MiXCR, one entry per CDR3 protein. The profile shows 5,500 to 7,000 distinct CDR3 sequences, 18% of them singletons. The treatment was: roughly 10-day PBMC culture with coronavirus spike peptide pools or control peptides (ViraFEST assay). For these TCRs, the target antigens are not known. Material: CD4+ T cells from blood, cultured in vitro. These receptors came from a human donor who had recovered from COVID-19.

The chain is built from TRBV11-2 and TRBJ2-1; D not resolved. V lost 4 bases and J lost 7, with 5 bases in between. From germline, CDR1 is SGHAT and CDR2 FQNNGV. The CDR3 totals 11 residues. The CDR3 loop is CASSSTNEQFF. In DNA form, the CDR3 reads TGTGCCAGCAGCTCCACTAATGAGCAGTTCTTC.

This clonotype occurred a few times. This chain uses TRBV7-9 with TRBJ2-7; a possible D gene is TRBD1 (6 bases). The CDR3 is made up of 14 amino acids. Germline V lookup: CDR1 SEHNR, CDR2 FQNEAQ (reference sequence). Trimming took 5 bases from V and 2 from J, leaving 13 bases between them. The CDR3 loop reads CASSAYRDPYEQYF. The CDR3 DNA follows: TGTGCCAGCAGCGCTTACAGGGACCCCTACGAGCAGTACTTC.

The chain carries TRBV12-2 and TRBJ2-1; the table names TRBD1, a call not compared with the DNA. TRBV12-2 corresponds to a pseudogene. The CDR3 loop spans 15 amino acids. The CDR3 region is CASRLAGREENEQFF. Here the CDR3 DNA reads TGTGCAAGTCGCTTAGCGGGCAGGGAAGAAAATGAGCAGTTCTTC.

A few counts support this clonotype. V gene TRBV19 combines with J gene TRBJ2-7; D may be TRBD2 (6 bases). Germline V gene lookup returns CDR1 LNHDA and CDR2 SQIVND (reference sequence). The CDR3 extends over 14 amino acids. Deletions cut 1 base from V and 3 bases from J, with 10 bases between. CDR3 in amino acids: CASSIGAEGYEQYF. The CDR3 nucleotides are TGTGCCAGTAGTATAGGAGCGGAGGGCTACGAGCAGTACTTC.

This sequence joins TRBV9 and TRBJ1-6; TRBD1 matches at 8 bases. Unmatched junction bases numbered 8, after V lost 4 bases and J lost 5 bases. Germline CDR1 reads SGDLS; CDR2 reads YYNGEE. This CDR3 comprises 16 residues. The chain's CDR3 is CASSSSPGGHNSPLHF. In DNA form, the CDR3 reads TGTGCCAGCAGCTCCTCCCCAGGGGGCCATAATTCACCCCTCCACTTT.

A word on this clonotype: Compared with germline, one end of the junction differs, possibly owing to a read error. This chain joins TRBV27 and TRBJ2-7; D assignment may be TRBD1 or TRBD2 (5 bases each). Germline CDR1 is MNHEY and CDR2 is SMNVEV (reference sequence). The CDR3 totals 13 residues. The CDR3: CVSSVGRTYEQYF. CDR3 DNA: TGTGTCAGCAGTGTGGGACGGACCTACGAGCAGTACTTC.

In DNA form, the CDR3 reads TGTGCCAGCAGGCGGACTAGCGGGAGCGTCGAGCAGTACTTC. This gives the protein CASRRTSGSVEQYF. The gene calls are TRBV7-9 and TRBJ2-7; 13 nucleotides align to TRBD2. From germline, CDR1 is SEHNR and CDR2 FQNEAQ (reference sequence). The CDR3 contains 14 residues. V lost 6 bases, J lost 6 bases, and 5 bases stayed unmatched. The complete variable domain, with remaining parts taken from reference TRBV7-9 and TRBJ2-7, reads DTGVSQNPRHKITKRGQNVTFRCDPISEHNRLYWYRQTLGQGPEFLTYFQNEAQLEKSRLLSDRFSAERPKGSFSTLEIQRTEQGDSAMYLCASRRTSGSVEQYFGPGTRLTVT.

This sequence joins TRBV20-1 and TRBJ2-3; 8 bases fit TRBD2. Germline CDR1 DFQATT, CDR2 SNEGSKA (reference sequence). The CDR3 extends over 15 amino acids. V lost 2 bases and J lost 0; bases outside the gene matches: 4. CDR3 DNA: TGCAGTGCTAGACCGGGACTAGGGAGCACAGATACGCAGTATTTT. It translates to CSARPGLGSTDTQYF.

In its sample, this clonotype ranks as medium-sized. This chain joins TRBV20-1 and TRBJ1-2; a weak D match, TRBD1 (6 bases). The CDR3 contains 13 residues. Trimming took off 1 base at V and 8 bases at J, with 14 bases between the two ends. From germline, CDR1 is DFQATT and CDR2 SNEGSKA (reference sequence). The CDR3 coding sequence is TGCAGTGCTAGAGCGACAGGCCTATGGGGCTACACCTTC. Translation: CSARATGLWGYTF.

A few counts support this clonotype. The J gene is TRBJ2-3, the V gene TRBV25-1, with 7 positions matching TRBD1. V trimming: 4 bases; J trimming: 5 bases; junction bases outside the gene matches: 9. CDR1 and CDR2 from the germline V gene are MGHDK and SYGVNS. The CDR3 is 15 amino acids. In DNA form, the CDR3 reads TGTGCCAGCAGTGGGACAGGTCTAGATGGAGATACGCAGTATTTT. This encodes CASSGTGLDGDTQYF.

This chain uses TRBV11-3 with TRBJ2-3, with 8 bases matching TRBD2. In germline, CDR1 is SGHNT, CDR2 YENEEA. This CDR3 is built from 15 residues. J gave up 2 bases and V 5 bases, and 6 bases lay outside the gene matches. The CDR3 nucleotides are TGTGCCAGCAGCCCGGGGGGGGGGGACACAGATACGCAGTATTTT. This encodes CASSPGGGDTDTQYF.

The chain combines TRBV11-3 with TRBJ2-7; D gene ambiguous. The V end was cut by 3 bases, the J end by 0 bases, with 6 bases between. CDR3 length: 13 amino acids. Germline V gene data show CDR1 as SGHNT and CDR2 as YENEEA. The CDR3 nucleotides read TGTGCCAGCAGCTTGCCGGTCTCCTACGAGCAGTACTTC. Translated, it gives CASSLPVSYEQYF.

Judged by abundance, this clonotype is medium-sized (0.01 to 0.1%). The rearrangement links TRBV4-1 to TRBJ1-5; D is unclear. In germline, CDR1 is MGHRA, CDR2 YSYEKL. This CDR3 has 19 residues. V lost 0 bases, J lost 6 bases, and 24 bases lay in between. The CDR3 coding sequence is TGCGCCAGCAGCCAAGATGGAGACATCAGTAGTTGGCAAAGTCAGCCCCAGCATTTT. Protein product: CASSQDGDISSWQSQPQHF.

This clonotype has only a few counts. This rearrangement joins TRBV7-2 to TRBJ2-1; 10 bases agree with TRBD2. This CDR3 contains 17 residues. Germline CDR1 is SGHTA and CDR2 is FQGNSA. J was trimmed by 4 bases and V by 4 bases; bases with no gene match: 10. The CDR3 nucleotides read TGTGCCAGCAGCTCTACTTTACTAGCGGGGATTTACAATGAGCAGTTCTTC. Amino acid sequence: CASSSTLLAGIYNEQFF.

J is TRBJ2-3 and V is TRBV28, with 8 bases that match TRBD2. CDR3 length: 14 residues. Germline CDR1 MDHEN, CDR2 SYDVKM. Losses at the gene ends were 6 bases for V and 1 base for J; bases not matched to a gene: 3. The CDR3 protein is CASSQLAGTDTQYF. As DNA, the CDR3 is TGTGCCAGCAGCCAACTAGCGGGCACAGATACGCAGTATTTT.

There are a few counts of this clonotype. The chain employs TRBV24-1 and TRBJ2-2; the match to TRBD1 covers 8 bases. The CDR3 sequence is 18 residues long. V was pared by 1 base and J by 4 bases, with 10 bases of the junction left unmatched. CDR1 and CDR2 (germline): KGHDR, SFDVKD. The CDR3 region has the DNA TGTGCCACCAGTGATTTACCTGGACAGGGCTCGTCCACCGGGGAGCTGTTTTTT. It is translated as CATSDLPGQGSSTGELFF.

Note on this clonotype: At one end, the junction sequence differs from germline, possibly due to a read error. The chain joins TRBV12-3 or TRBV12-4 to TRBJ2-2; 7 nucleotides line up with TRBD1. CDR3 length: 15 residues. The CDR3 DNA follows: TGTGCCAACAGTTTGATTGCAGGGGGAACCGGGGAGCTGTTTTTT. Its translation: CANSLIAGGTGELFF.

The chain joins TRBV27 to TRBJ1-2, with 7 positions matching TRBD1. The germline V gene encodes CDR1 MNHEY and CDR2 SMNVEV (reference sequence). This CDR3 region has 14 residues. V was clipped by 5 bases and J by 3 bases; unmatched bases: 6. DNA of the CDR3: TGTGCCAGCAGTCCACTTGACAGGGACTATGGCTACACCTTC. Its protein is CASSPLDRDYGYTF.

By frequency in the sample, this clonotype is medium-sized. DNA of the CDR3: TGTGCCAGTAGTTCGGACAGCTCCTATAATTCACCCCTCCACTTT. Translating gives CASSSDSSYNSPLHF. This chain joins TRBV19 and TRBJ1-6; D possibly corresponds to TRBD1 (6 bases). The ends were cut back, 5 bases at V and 0 bases at J, with 8 bases in the middle. The germline V gene encodes CDR1 LNHDA and CDR2 SQIVND (reference sequence). CDR3 size: 15 residues.

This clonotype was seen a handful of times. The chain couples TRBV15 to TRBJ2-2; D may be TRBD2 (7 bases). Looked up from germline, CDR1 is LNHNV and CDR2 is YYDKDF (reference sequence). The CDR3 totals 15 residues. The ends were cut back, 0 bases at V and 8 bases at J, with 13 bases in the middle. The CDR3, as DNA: TGTGCCACCAGCAGAGATGGCGGGGGCAAAGGGGAGCTGTTTTTT. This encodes CATSRDGGGKGELFF.

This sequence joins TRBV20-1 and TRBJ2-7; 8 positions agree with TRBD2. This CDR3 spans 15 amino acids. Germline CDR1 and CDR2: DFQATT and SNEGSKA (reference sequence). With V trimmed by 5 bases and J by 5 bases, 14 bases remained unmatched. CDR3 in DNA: TGCAGTGCTGCACTCCCGGGACAAGCGGGGGACGAGCAGTACTTC. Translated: CSAALPGQAGDEQYF.

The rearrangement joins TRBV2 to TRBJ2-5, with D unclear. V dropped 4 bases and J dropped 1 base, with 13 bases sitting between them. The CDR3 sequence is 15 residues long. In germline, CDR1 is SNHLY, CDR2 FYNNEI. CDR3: CASSGLGGPQETQYF. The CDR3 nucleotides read TGTGCCAGCAGTGGCCTGGGTGGGCCCCAAGAGACCCAGTACTTC. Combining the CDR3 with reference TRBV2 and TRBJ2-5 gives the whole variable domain EPEVTQTPSHQVTQMGQEVILRCVPISNHLYFYWYRQILGQKVEFLVSFYNNEISEKSEIFDDQFSVERPDGSNFTLKIRSTKLEDSAMYFCASSGLGGPQETQYFGPGTRLLVL.

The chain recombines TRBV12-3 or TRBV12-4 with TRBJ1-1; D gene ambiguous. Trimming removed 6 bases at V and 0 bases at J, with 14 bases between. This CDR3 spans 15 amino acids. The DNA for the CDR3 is TGTGCCAGCAGGGCAAGGTTCGGGCTGAACACTGAAGCTTTCTTT. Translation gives CASRARFGLNTEAFF.

CDR3 residues: CASSLRTGNYGYTF. The CDR3 bases are TGTGCCAGCAGCTTAAGGACAGGAAACTATGGCTACACCTTC. The rearrangement links TRBV7-8 to TRBJ1-2, with 7 bases fitting TRBD1. The CDR3 covers 14 residues. Germline assignment: CDR1 SGHVS and CDR2 FQNEAQ. V trimming: 2 bases; J trimming: 2 bases; junction bases outside the gene matches: 2.

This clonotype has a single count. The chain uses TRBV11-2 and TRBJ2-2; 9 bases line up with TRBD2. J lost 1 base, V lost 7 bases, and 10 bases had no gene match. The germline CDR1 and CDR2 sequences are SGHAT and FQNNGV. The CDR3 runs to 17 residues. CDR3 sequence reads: CASTPLAGTENTGELFF. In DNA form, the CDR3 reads TGTGCCAGCACCCCCCTAGCGGGGACAGAGAACACCGGGGAGCTGTTTTTT.

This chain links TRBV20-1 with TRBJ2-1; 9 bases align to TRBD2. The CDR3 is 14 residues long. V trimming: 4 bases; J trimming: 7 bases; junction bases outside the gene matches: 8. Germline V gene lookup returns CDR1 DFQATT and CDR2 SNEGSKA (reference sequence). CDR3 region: CSAIAGAGGNEQFF. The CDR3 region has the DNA TGCAGTGCTATAGCGGGGGCCGGAGGGAATGAGCAGTTCTTC.

The CDR3 DNA is TGCGCCAGCAGCCGCAGGGTTGGCACAGATACGCAGTATTTT. Translated, it gives CASSRRVGTDTQYF. V usage is TRBV4-3 and J usage is TRBJ2-3; tentative D call: TRBD1 (5 bases). Germline CDR1 is LGHNA and CDR2 is YSLEER. The CDR3 length is 14 residues. V lost 4 bases to trimming and J lost 1 base, with 9 bases between them.

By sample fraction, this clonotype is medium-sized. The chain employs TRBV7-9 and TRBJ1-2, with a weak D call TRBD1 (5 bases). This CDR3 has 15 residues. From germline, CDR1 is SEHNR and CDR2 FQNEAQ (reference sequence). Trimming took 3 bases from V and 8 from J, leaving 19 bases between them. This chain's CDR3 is CASSFSREGSGGYTF. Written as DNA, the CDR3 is TGTGCCAGCAGCTTTAGCAGGGAAGGTAGCGGGGGCTACACCTTC.